This T cell receptor (beta chain) was found in a study of blood T cell repertoires in COVID-19. Study background: PBMCs, B-cell-depleted T cells, or T cells were the source of the cDNA or gDNA that made up the material.

In its sample, this clone was seen once. Assay used: immunoSEQ multiplex PCR; TCRdb lists only in-frame clones, some missing. The sample has roughly 79,000 clones; 84% are singletons. The CDR3 has 14 amino acids. Germline CDR1 is SGDLS and CDR2 is YYNGEE. J was trimmed by 2 bases and V by 3 bases; bases with no gene match: 3. The source material was peripheral blood. The sequence derives from a man aged 50 to 59 with acute or convalescent COVID-19. The chain employs TRBV9 and TRBJ1-2, with 8 bases matching TRBD1. CDR3 protein: CASSGTGKNYGYTF. CDR3 DNA: TGTGCCAGCAGCGGGACAGGGAAGAACTATGGCTACACCTTC.